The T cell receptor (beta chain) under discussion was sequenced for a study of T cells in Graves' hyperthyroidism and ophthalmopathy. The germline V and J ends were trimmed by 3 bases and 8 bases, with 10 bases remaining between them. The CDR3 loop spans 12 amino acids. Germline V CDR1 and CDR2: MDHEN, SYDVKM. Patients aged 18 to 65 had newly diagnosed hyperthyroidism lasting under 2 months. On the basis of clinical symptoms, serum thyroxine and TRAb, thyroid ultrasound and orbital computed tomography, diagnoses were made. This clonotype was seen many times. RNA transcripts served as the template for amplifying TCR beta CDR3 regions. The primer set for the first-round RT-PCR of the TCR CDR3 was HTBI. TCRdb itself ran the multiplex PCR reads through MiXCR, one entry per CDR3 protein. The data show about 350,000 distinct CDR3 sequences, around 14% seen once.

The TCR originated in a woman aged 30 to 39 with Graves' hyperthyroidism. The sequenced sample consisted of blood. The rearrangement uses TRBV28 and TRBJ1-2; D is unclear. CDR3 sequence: CASSFRVGGYTF. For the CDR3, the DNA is TGTGCCAGCAGTTTTAGGGTGGGGGGCTACACCTTC.